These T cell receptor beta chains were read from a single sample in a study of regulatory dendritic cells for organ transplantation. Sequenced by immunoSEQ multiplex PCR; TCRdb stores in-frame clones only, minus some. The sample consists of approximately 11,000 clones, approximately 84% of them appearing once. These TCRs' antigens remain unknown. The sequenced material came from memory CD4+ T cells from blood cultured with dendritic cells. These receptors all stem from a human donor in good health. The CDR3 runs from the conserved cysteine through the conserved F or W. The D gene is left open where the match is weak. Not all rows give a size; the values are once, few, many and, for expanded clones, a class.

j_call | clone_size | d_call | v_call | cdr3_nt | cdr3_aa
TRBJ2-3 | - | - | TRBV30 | TGTGCCTGGAGTGTAAGGGCAGATACGCAGTATTTT | CAWSVRADTQYF
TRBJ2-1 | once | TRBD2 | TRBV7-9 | TGTGCCAGCAGCCCCATTGGGGGGGAGAACCGCTACAATGAGCAGTTCTTC | CASSPIGGENRYNEQFF
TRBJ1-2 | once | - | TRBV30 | TGTGCCTGGAGAGGCGTGTCAGGGGCCTATGGCTACACCTTC | CAWRGVSGAYGYTF
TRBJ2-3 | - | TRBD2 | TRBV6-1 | TGTGCCAGCAGTGAAGGGACTAGCGGGGATCGCACAGATACGCAGTATTTT | CASSEGTSGDRTDTQYF
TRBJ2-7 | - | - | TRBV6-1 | TGTGCCAGCAGTGAAGTGGCAGGAGGGTCCTACGAGCAGTACTTC | CASSEVAGGSYEQYF
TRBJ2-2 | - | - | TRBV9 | TGTGCCAGCAGCGTAAACCCAAGTGGCGGGACTAACACCGGGGAGCTGTTTTTT | CASSVNPSGGTNTGELFF
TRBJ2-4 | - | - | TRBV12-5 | TGTGCTAGTGGGGAAGCTGAAAACATTCAGTACTTC | CASGEAENIQYF
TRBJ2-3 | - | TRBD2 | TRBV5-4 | TGTGCCAGCAGCTTGGCCACCGCCCGGGGGGGGGCGGATACGCAGTATTTT | CASSLATARGGADTQYF
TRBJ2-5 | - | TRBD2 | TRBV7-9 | TGTGCCAGCAGCTTGCTAGCGGGGCGACCCCAAGAGACCCAGTACTTC | CASSLLAGRPQETQYF
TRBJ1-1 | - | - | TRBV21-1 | TGTGCCAGCAGCAATTTTGACACTGAAGCTTTCTTT | CASSNFDTEAFF
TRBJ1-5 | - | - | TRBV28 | TGTGCCAGCAGTTCATGGGGGGATCAGCCCCAGCATTTT | CASSSWGDQPQHF
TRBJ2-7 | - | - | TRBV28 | TGTGCCAGCAGTTACGGACAGTCCGAGCAGTACTTC | CASSYGQSEQYF
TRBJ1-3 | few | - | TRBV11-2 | TGTGCCAGCAGCCTCAGGGAGGTTCGGGACACCATATATTTT | CASSLREVRDTIYF
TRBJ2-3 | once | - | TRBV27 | TGTGCCAGCAGTTTCTCTCAGGCGAGTAATACGCAGTATTTT | CASSFSQASNTQYF
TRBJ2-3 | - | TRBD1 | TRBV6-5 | TGTGCCAGCAGCCTAGACAGGGTTAGCACAGATACGCAGTATTTT | CASSLDRVSTDTQYF
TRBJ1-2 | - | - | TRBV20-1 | TGCAGTGCTAGGACACGACATGGCTACACCTTC | CSARTRHGYTF
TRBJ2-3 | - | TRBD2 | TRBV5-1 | TGCGCCAGCCGACGGGGGGGCGCGGCAGATACGCAGTATTTT | CASRRGGAADTQYF
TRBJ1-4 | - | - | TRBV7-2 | TGTGCCAGCAGCTTAGCTTTGGGTGCTGAAAAACTGTTTTTT | CASSLALGAEKLFF
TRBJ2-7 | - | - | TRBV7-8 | TGTGCCAGCAGTAGGAACCAGCGGGCCTACGAGCAGTACTTC | CASSRNQRAYEQYF
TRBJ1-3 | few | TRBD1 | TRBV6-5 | TGTGCCAGCAGTTACGGTGGGACAGGGCCTGGAAACACCATATATTTT | CASSYGGTGPGNTIYF
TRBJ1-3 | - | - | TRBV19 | TGTGCCAGTACCCAACAGGTCTCTGGAAACACCATATATTTT | CASTQQVSGNTIYF
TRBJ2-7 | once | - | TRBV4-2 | TGTGCCAGCAGCCACGACAGGGAGGGAGTCTACGAGCAGTACTTC | CASSHDREGVYEQYF
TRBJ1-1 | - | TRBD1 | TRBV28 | TGTGCCAGCTCGTACAGGGGGCAAACTGAAGCTTTCTTT | CASSYRGQTEAFF
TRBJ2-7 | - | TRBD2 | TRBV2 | TGTGCCAGCTCCCCCGCCCGCCGCGCGGGGGGCGAGCAGTACTTC | CASSPARRAGGEQYF
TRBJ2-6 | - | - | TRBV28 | TGTGCCAGCAGTTTATCAGGAACTGGGGCCAACGTCCTGACTTTC | CASSLSGTGANVLTF
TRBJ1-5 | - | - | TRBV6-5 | TGTGCCAGCAGTTACGAGGGTTTCAGTCAGCCCCAGCATTTT | CASSYEGFSQPQHF
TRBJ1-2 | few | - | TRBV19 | TGTGCCAGTAGTCTCCGGGGGAGGGATGGCTACACCTTC | CASSLRGRDGYTF
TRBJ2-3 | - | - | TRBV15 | TGTGCCACCAGCAGTCCCGGTACGCAGTATTTT | CATSSPGTQYF
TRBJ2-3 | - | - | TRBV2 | TGTGCCAGCAGTGAACCAGATACGCAGTATTTT | CASSEPDTQYF
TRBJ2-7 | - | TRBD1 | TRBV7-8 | TGTGCCAGCAGCCCGGACAGGGATCACGAGCAGTACTTC | CASSPDRDHEQYF
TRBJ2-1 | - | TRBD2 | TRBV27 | TGTGCCACACTGGGACTAGCGGGGGGGTACAATGAGCAGTTCTTC | CATLGLAGGYNEQFF